The clone carrying this T cell receptor beta chain appeared a few times. Germline V gene sequence: CDR1 MNHEY, CDR2 SVGAGI. This CDR3 has 18 residues. V trimming: 2 bases; J trimming: 0 bases; junction bases outside the gene matches: 7. Using its own MiXCR run on the RT-PCR reads, TCRdb lists one record per CDR3 protein. The data hold 920,000 or so distinct CDR3 sequences, with roughly 18% observed a single time. The sample originates from a study of patients and donors after allogeneic stem cell transplantation. Sequenced material: blood, either unsorted or a sorted T cell fraction (not recorded which). This sequence was found in a human donor who was either an allogeneic HSCT recipient or a stem cell or donor lymphocyte infusion donor (not recorded which). It is not recorded whose cells these are; they may come from a transplant donor. V is TRBV6-5 and J is TRBJ2-1; 10 bases fit TRBD2. CDR3 nucleotides: TGTGCCAGCAGTTACGGGCTAGCGGGGGCTGGCTCCTACAATGAGCAGTTCTTC. This translates into CASSYGLAGAGSYNEQFF.